This TCR beta chain emerged from a study of OX40 agonist ivuxolimab in advanced cancers. The germline V and J ends were trimmed by 6 bases and 8 bases, with 16 bases remaining between them. CDR3 length equals 13 residues. Germline CDR1 SNHLY, CDR2 FYNNEI. Study results and limitations: Dosing at 0.1 to 3.0 mg/kg was accompanied by clonal expansion of CD4+ and CD8+ blood T cells by week 6. Nonresponders included some who also had low normalized T-cell clonal expansion. Among the least clonally expanded were partial responders at 0.1-3.0 mg/kg.

Details on this clone: Its antigen is unknown.

The data were produced by immunoSEQ multiplex PCR, yet TCRdb's version contains in-frame clones alone and is incomplete. The sample carries 81,000 or so clones, more than 75% recorded once. The rearrangement links TRBV2 to TRBJ1-1; TRBD1 might be the D (6 bases). This TCR was sampled from an adult with an advanced solid tumor such as melanoma, head and neck, liver or kidney cancer. The material was CD4+ or CD8+ T cells sorted from blood, obtained in a trial of the OX40 agonist ivuxolimab. This CDR3 is CASRQGPAPEAFF. The DNA of the CDR3 is TGTGCCAGCAGACAGGGCCCAGCGCCGGAAGCTTTCTTT.